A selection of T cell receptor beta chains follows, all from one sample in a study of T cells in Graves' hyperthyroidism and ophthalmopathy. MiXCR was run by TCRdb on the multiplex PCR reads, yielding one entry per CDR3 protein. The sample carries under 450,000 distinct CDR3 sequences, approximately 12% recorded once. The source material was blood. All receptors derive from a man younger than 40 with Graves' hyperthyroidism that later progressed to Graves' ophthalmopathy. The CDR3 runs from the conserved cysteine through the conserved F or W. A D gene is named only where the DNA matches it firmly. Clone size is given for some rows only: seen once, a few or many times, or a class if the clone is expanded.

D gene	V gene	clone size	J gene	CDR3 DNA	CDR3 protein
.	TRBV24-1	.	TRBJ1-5	TGTGCCACCAGTGCGGCAGGCTTAAGTCAGCCCCAGCATTTT	CATSAAGLSQPQHF
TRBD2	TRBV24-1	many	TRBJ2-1	TGTGCCACCAGTGAGATAGCGGGACGTCGGAATGAGCAGTTCTTC	CATSEIAGRRNEQFF
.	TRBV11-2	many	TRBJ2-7	TGTGCCAGCAGCTTTACCGAAGCGGGCGAGCAGTACTTC	CASSFTEAGEQYF
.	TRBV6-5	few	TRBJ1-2	TGTGCCAGCAGTTACTCGGGCTCTAACTATGGCTACACCTTC	CASSYSGSNYGYTF
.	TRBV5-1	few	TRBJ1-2	TGCGCCAGCAGCTTGGACAGGCCGAACTATGGCTACACCTTC	CASSLDRPNYGYTF
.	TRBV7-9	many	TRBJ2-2	TGTGCCAGCAGCCCAAAAGACCTGGACGGGGAGCTGTTTTTT	CASSPKDLDGELFF
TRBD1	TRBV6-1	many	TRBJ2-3	TGTGCCAGCAGCGACAGGGGTTCAGATACGCAGTATTTT	CASSDRGSDTQYF
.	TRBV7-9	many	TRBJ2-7	TGTGCCAGCAGCCCCCCAGGTACAGTCTACGAGCAGTACTTC	CASSPPGTVYEQYF
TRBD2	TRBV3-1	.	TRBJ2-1	TGTGCCAGCAGCCCGAGGGGACTAGCGGGGGGAAGTGAGCAGTTCTTC	CASSPRGLAGGSEQFF
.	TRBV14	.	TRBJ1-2	TGTGCCAGCAGCCAAACTCCGGGCCTCGAATATGGCACCTTC	CASSQTPGLEYGTF
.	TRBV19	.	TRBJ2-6	TGTGCCAGTAGTTTGGGCCGGGCCAACGTCCTGACTTTC	CASSLGRANVLTF
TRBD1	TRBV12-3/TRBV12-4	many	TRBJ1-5	TGTGCCAGCGGCAATGGACAGGGCCAGCATTTT	CASGNGQGQHF
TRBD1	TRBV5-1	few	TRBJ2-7	TGCGCCAGCAGCTTAAGGGGACAGGGGGCCTACGAGCAGTACTTC	CASSLRGQGAYEQYF
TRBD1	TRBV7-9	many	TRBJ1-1	TGTGCCAGCAGCTCTAGTTGGGGGGACAGAGGAAGGGACGCTGAAGCTTTCTTT	CASSSSWGDRGRDAEAFF
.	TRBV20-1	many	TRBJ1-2	TGCAGTGCTCTCGGGGCCACCTCCGCTGGCTACACCTTC	CSALGATSAGYTF
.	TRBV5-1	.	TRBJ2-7	TGCGCCAGCAGCTTGGAATTAAGCTACGGGCAGTACTTC	CASSLELSYGQYF
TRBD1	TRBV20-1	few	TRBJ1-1	TGCAGTGCTCGGGACAGGCGATTTGAAGCTTTCTTT	CSARDRRFEAFF
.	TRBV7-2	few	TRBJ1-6	TGTGCCAGCAGCTCGGGGAATTCACCCCTCCACTTT	CASSSGNSPLHF
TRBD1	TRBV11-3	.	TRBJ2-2	TGTGCCAGCAGCTTACCCGACAGGGTGCTGTTTTTT	CASSLPDRVLFF
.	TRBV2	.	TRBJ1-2	TGTGCCAGCAGTGGAGTAGGCTCCTTC	CASSGVGSF
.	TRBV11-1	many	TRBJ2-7	TGTGCCAGCAGCCCGACATTCCCCTACGAGCAGTACTTC	CASSPTFPYEQYF
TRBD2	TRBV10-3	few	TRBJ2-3	TGTGCCATCAGTGAGAGAACTAGCGGGGGCCCCGGGACAGATACGCAGTATTTT	CAISERTSGGPGTDTQYF
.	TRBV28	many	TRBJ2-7	TGTGCCAGCAGTACGGACACCTACGAGCAGTACTTC	CASSTDTYEQYF
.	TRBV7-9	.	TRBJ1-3	TGTGCCAGCAGCTTAGCGGTTTACTCTGGAAACACCATATATTTT	CASSLAVYSGNTIYF
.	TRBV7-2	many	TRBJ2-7	TGTGCCAGCCAAGCGACAGGCTTATACGAGCAGTACTTC	CASQATGLYEQYF
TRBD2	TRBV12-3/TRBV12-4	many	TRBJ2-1	TGTGCCAGCGTCCTTCGGCGGGGGAATGAGCAGTTCTTC	CASVLRRGNEQFF
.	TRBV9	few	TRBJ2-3	TGTGCCAGCAGCGAACAGGGAGACACAACAGATACGCAGTATTTT	CASSEQGDTTDTQYF
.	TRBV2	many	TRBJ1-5	TGTGCCAGCAGTGAACACGGTAATCAGCCCCAGCATTTT	CASSEHGNQPQHF
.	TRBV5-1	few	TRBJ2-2	TGCGCCAGCAGCTTGAATAGTGTCGCTGGCGGAAACACCGGGGAGCTGTTTTTT	CASSLNSVAGGNTGELFF
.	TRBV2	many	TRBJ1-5	TGTGCCAGCCGCCAGGACACCACTAGTCAGCCCCAGCATTTT	CASRQDTTSQPQHF
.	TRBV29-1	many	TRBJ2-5	TGCAGCATACAGGTGACCCAAGAGACCCAGTACTTC	CSIQVTQETQYF
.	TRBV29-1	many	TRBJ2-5	TGCAGCGTGGGAACAGGGTTTTTCGGACTGGAGACCCAGTACTTC	CSVGTGFFGLETQYF
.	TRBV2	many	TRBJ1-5	TGTGCCAGCAGTGAACAGGGGAGCAATCAGCCCCAGCATTTT	CASSEQGSNQPQHF
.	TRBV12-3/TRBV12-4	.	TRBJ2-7	TGTGCCAGCAGTTTACGGGACCCGGGCAGGGACGAGCAGTACTTC	CASSLRDPGRDEQYF
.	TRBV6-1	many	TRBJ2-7	TGTGCCAGCACCGTAGAGGTTCGAACAGCCTCTTTCTACGAGCAGTACTTC	CASTVEVRTASFYEQYF
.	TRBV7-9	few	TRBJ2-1	TGTGCCAGCAGCCCCCTACAGGGATCCTACAATGAGCAGTTCTTC	CASSPLQGSYNEQFF